This TCR beta chain came from a study of healthy donors' naive CD4 and CD8 T cells. Study-wide context: Donors came from three age groups: 20-25, 40-50 and 60-70 years. Findings of the study overall: The study did not address homeostatic proliferation effects in naive T cells. Most V and J genes were reportedly biased between naive CD4+ and CD8+ cells.

TCR libraries were built from about 520 ng of total RNA by linear amplification. MiXCR was run by TCRdb on the reads, yielding one entry per CDR3 protein. The profile shows about 180,000 distinct CDR3 sequences, 74% of them singletons. Germline CDR1 MNHEY, CDR2 SMNVEV (reference sequence). The CDR3 runs to 14 residues. The V and J ends lost 5 bases and 3 bases, in that order; junction bases with no gene match: 6. Comments on this clonotype: Its antigen is undetermined.

CD4+CD8-CD45RO-CD45RA+ cells were naive CD4+; CD8+CD4-CD45RA+CD27bright cells were naive CD8+. Material for sequencing was naive CD4+ and CD8+ T cells sorted from blood, pooled from several donors. The V and J genes are TRBV27 and TRBJ2-7; 8 positions match TRBD1. The clonotype was recovered from a pool of human donors in good health; the sample pools cells from several healthy donors. The CDR3 is CASSMTGVNYEQYF. CDR3 sequence (DNA): TGTGCCAGCAGTATGACAGGGGTCAACTACGAGCAGTACTTC.